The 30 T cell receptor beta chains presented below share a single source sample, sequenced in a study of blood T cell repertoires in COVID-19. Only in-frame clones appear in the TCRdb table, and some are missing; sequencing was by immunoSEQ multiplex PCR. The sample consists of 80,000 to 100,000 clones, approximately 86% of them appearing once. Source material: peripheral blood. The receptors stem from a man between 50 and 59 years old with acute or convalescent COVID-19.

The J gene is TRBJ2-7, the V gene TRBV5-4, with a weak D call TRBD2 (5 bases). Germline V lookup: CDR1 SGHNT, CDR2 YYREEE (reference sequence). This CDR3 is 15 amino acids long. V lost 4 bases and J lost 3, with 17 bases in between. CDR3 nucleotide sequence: TGTGCCAGCAGCCCTCAGGCTAGCAGAGGCTACGAGCAGTACTTC. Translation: CASSPQASRGYEQYF.

The DNA of the CDR3 is TGTGCCAGCTCTATCCACGCAACAGGGGACGGCTACACCTTC. Its protein product is CASSIHATGDGYTF. The rearrangement uses TRBV18 and TRBJ1-2, with 7 bases identical to TRBD1. The CDR3 has 14 amino acids. Germline assignment: CDR1 KGHSH and CDR2 LQKENI. The junction had 12 bases not matched to a gene; V was cut back by 6 bases and J by 8 bases. Full variable domain (missing parts from reference TRBV18 and TRBJ1-2): NAGVMQNPRHLVRRRGQEARLRCSPMKGHSHVYWYRQLPEEGLKFMVYLQKENIIDESGMPKERFSAEFPKEGPSILRIQQVVRGDSAAYFCASSIHATGDGYTFGSGTRLTVV.

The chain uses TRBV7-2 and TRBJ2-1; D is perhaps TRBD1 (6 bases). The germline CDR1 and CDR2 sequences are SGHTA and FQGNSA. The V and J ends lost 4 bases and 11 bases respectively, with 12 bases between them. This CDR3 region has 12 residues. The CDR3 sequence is CASSSYREKQFF. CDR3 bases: TGTGCCAGCAGCTCATACAGGGAGAAGCAGTTCTTC.

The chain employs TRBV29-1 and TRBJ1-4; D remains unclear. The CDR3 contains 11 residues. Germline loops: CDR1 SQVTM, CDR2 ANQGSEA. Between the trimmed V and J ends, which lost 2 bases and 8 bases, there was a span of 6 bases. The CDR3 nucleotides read TGCAGCGTTGAAACGGGGGAAAAACTGTTTTTT. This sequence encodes CSVETGEKLFF.

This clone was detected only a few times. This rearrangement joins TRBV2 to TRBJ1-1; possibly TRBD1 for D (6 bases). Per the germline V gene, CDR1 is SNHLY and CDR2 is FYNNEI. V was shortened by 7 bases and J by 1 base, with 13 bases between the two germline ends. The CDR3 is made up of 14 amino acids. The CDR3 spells CASTGTGKNTEAFF. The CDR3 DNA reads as TGTGCCAGCACGGGTACAGGGAAGAACACTGAAGCTTTCTTT. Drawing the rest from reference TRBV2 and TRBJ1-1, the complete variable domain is EPEVTQTPSHQVTQMGQEVILRCVPISNHLYFYWYRQILGQKVEFLVSFYNNEISEKSEIFDDQFSVERPDGSNFTLKIRSTKLEDSAMYFCASTGTGKNTEAFFGQGTRLTVV.

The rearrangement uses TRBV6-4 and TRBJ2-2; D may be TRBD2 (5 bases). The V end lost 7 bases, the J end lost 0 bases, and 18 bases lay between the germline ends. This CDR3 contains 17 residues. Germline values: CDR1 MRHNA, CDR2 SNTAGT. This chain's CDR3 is CASTLAHTRTNTGELFF. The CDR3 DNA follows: TGTGCCAGCACCCTCGCCCATACTAGGACGAACACCGGGGAGCTGTTTTTT.

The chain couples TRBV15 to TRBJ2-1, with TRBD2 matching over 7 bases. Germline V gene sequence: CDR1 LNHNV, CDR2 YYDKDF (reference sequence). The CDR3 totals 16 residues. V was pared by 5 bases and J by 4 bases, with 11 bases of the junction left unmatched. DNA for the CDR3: TGTGCCACCAGCCCACGTGCCGGACTAGGGTACAATGAGCAGTTCTTC. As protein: CATSPRAGLGYNEQFF.

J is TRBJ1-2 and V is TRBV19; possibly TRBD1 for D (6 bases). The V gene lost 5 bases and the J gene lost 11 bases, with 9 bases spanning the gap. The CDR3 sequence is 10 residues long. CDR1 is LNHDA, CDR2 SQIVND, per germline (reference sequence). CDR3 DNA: TGTGCCAGTAGTGCAACAGGGTACACCTTC. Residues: CASSATGYTF.

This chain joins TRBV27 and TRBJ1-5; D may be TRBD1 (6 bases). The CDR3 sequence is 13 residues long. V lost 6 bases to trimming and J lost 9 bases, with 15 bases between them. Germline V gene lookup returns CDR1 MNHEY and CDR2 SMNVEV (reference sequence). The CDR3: CASRVAGDTPQHF. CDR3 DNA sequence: TGTGCCAGCAGGGTGGCAGGGGATACGCCCCAGCATTTT.

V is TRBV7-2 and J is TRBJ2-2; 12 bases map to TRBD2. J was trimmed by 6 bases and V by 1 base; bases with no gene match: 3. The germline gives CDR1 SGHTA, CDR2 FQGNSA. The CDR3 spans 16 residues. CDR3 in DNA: TGTGCCAGCAGCTTAGGACTAGCGGGAGTTTCCGGGGAGCTGTTTTTT. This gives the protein CASSLGLAGVSGELFF.

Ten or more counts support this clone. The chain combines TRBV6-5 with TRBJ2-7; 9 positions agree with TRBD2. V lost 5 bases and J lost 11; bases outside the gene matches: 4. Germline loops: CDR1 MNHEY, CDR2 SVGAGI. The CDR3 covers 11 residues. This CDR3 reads CASSNAGGEYF. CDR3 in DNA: TGTGCCAGCAGTAACGCGGGAGGGGAGTACTTC.

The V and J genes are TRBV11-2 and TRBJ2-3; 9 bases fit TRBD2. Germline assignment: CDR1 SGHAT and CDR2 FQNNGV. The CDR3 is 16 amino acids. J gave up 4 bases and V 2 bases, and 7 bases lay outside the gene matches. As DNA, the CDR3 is TGTGCCAGCAGCTTAAGCGGGACTAGCAAGGCAGATACGCAGTATTTT. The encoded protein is CASSLSGTSKADTQYF.

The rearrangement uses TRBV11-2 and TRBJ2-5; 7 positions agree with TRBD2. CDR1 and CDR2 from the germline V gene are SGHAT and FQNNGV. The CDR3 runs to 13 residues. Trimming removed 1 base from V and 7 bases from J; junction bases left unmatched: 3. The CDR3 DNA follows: TGTGCCAGCAGCTTAGGGGAGGGCGCGACCCAGTACTTC. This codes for CASSLGEGATQYF.

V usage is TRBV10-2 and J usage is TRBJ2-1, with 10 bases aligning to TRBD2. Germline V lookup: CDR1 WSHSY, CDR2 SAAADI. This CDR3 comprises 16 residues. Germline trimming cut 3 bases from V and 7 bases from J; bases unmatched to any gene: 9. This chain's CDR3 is CASSDPRLAGLNEQFF. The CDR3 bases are TGCGCCAGCAGTGATCCCCGACTAGCGGGTCTTAATGAGCAGTTCTTC.

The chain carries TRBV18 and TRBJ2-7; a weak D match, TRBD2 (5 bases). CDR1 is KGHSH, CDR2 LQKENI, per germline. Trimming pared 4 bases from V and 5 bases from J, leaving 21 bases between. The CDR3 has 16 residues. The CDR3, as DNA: TGTGCCAGCTCACTCGAGACCCAACTAGTTTCCCACGAGCAGTACTTC. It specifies CASSLETQLVSHEQYF.

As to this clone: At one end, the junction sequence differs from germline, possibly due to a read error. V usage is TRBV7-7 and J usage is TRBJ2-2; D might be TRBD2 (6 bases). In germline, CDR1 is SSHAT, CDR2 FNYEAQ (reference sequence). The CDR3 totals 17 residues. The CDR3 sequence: CASSLAEGEIPTGELFF. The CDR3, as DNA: TGTGCTAGCAGCTTAGCGGAGGGAGAGATACCCACCGGGGAGCTGTTTTTT.

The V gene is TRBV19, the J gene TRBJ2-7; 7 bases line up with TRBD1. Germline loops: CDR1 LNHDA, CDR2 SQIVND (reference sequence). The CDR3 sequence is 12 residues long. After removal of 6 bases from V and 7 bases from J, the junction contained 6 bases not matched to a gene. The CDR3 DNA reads TGTGCCAGTAGGGGATACAGGGGTGAGCAGTACTTC. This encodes CASRGYRGEQYF.

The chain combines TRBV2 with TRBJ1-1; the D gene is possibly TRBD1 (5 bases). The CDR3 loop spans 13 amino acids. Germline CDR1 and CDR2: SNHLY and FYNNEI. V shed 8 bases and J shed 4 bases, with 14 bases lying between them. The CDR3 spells CASSVQGTTEAFF. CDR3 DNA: TGTGCCAGCTCCGTCCAGGGTACCACTGAAGCTTTCTTT.

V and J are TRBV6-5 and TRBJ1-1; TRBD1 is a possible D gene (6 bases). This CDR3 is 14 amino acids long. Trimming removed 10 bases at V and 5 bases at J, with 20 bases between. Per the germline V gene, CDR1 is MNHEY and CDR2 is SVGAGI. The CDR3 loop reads CATELRGALTEAFF. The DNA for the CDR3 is TGTGCCACTGAACTACGGGGGGCTTTAACTGAAGCTTTCTTT.

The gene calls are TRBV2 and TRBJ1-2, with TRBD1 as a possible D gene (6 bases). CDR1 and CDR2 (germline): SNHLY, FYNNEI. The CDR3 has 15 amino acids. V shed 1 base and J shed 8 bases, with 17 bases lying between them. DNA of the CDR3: TGTGCCAGCAGTGAAGGTCGTGCGAGCAGGGGAGGCTACACCTTC. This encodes CASSEGRASRGGYTF. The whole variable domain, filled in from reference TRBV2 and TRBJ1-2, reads EPEVTQTPSHQVTQMGQEVILRCVPISNHLYFYWYRQILGQKVEFLVSFYNNEISEKSEIFDDQFSVERPDGSNFTLKIRSTKLEDSAMYFCASSEGRASRGGYTFGSGTRLTVV.

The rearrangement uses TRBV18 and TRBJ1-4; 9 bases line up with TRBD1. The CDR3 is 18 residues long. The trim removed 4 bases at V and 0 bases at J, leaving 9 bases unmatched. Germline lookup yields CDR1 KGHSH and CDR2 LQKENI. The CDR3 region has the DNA TGTGCCAGCTCACGTATGGACAGGACAGGGGCAACTAATGAAAAACTGTTTTTT. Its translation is CASSRMDRTGATNEKLFF.

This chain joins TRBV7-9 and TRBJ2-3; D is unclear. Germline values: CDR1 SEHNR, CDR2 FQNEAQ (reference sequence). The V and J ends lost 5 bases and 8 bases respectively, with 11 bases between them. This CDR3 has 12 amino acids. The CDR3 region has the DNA TGTGCCAGCAGCCGCGTTTTAAGTACGCAGTATTTT. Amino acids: CASSRVLSTQYF.

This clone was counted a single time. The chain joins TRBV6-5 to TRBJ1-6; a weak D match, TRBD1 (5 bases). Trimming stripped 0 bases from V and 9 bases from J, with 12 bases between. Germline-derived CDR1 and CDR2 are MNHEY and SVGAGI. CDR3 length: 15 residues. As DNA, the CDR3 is TGTGCCAGCAGTTACTCGGGGCAGGGTACTTCACCCCTCCACTTT. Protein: CASSYSGQGTSPLHF.

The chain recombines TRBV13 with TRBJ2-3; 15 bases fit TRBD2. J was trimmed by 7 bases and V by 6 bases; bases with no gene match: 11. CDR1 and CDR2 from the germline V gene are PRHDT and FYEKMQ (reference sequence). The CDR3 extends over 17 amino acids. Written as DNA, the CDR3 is TGTGCCAGCAGTCAAAGCCGAGGGACTAGCGGGAGGTATACGCAGTATTTT. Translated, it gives CASSQSRGTSGRYTQYF.

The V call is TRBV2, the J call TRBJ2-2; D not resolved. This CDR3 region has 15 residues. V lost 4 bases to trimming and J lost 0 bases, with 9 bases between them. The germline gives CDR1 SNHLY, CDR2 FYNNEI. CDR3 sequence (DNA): TGTGCCAGCAGTGGAAGCGCCACGAACACCGGGGAGCTGTTTTTT. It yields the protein CASSGSATNTGELFF.

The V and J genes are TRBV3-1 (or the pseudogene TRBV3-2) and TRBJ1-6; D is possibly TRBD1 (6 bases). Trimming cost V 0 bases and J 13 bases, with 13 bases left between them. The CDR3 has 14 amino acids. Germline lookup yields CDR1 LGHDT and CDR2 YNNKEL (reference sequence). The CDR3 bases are TGTGCCAGCAGCCAAGAGCGGACAGCCCTTCCCCTCCACTTT. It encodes CASSQERTALPLHF.

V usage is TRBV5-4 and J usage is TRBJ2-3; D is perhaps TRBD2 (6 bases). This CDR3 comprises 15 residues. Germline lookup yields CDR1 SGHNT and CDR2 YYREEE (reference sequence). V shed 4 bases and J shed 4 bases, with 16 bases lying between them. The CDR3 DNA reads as TGTGCCAGCAGCAACCCTTCGGGAGCGGCAGATACGCAGTATTTT. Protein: CASSNPSGAADTQYF.

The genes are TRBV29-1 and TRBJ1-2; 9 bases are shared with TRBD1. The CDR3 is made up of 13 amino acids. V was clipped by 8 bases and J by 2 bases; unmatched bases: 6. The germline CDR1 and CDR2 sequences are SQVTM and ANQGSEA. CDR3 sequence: CSLLDRGNYGYTF. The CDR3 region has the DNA TGCAGCCTTCTGGACAGGGGAAACTATGGCTACACCTTC. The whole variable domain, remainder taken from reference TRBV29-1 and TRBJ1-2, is SAVISQKPSRDICQRGTSLTIQCQVDSQVTMMFWYRQQPGQSLTLIATANQGSEATYESGFVIDKFPISRPNLTFSTLTVSNMSPEDSSIYLCSLLDRGNYGYTFGSGTRLTVV.

For the CDR3, the DNA is TGCAGTGCTAGTTGGGGAGGTCGGAGCTCCTACAATGAGCAGTTCTTC. Encoded protein: CSASWGGRSSYNEQFF. The chain joins TRBV20-1 to TRBJ2-1; D may be TRBD2 (6 bases). Germline lookup yields CDR1 DFQATT and CDR2 SNEGSKA (reference sequence). The CDR3 length is 16 residues. V was cut by 3 bases and J by 0 bases, with 15 bases left in between.

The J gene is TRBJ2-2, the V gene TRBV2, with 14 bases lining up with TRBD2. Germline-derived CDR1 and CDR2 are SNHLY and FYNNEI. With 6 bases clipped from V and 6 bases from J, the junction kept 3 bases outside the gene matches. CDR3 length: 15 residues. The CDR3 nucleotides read TGTGCCAGCAGCAGACTAGCGGGAGGGCCCGGGGAGCTGTTTTTT. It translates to CASSRLAGGPGELFF.